One and the same sample provided the 26 T cell receptor beta chains below, sequenced in a study of blood T cells in healthy people across ages. With a J-beta primer mix and a sample-barcoded 5' primer, a second PCR ran about 7 to 12 cycles. TCRdb independently ran MiXCR on the 5' RACE reads; one entry per CDR3 protein. Of fewer than 1 million distinct CDR3 sequences in the sample, around 43% are singletons; the top ten hold roughly a fifth. Material: blood. Receptor source: a man aged 60-69 years in good health.

The CDR3 is CASSHNWRGDETQYF. CDR3 DNA sequence: TGCGCCAGCAGCCACAATTGGCGGGGGGACGAGACCCAGTACTTC. The rearrangement uses TRBV4-3 and TRBJ2-5, with TRBD2 matching 8 bases. This CDR3 region has 15 residues. The V segment lost 3 bases and the J segment 5 bases; nucleotides outside the gene matches: 8. Looked up from germline, CDR1 is LGHNA and CDR2 is YSLEER.

The V and J genes are TRBV24-1 and TRBJ1-5; TRBD1 matches at 7 bases. The CDR3 is 14 amino acids. V shed 5 bases, J shed 7 bases, and the junction held 7 bases outside the gene matches. Germline CDR1 reads KGHDR; CDR2 reads SFDVKD. CDR3 region: CATSVEIGGQPQHF. The CDR3 nucleotides are TGTGCCACCAGTGTTGAGATAGGGGGCCAGCCCCAGCATTTT.

This clonotype has only a few counts. The chain has TRBV20-1 and TRBJ2-5, with D maybe TRBD1 (5 bases). Germline CDR1 DFQATT, CDR2 SNEGSKA (reference sequence). The CDR3 has 14 amino acids. Trimming took 6 bases from V and 5 from J, leaving 19 bases between them. The CDR3: CSAQDPHRMETQYF. DNA of the CDR3: TGCAGTGCCCAGGACCCGCACAGGATGGAGACCCAGTACTTC.

In the case of this clonotype: This is likely a read error, given that the CDR3 carries no conserved phenylalanine or tryptophan at its end. The rearrangement uses TRBV20-1 and TRBJ2-3; D remains ambiguous. Deletions cut 5 bases from V and 2 bases from J, with 8 bases between. This CDR3 comprises 12 residues. Germline lookup yields CDR1 DFQATT and CDR2 SNEGSKA (reference sequence). CDR3 region: CSASTVTDTQYL. The CDR3 DNA reads TGCAGTGCTTCCACAGTCACAGATACGCAGTATCTT.

V is TRBV3-1 and J is TRBJ2-2, with TRBD1 as a possible D gene (6 bases). CDR1 is LGHDT, CDR2 YNNKEL, per germline (reference sequence). There are 16 residues in the CDR3. V lost 1 base, J lost 4 bases, and 13 bases lay in between. CDR3 amino acids: CASSQGATGTTGELFF. The CDR3 DNA reads as TGTGCCAGCAGCCAAGGGGCAACAGGGACCACCGGGGAGCTGTTTTTT. The full variable domain, in which reference TRBV3-1 and TRBJ2-2 provide the parts outside the CDR3, is DTAVSQTPKYLVTQMGNDKSIKCEQNLGHDTMYWYKQDSKKFLKIMFSYNNKELIINETVPNRFSPKSPDKAHLNLHINSLELGDSAVYFCASSQGATGTTGELFFGEGSRLTVL.

The chain recombines TRBV6-6 with TRBJ2-4; D gene unclear. TRBJ2-7 matches the DNA end more closely, so the J call is doubtful. Germline V gene sequence: CDR1 MNHNY, CDR2 SVGAGI (reference sequence). The CDR3 is made up of 12 amino acids. CDR3 protein: CASSHSFSEQYF. The CDR3 nucleotides read TGTGCCAGCAGTCATTCCTTCTCCGAGCAGTACTTC.

In its sample, this clonotype was seen a few times. The chain links TRBV6-1 to TRBJ2-6, with D perhaps TRBD2 (5 bases). Germline CDR1 and CDR2: MNHNS and SASEGT. V gave up 8 bases and J gave up 2 bases, with 13 bases separating them. CDR3 length equals 15 residues. The CDR3 here is CASYPAGTGANVLTF. Here the CDR3 DNA reads TGTGCCAGCTACCCGGCGGGTACTGGGGCCAACGTCCTGACTTTC.

This clonotype was found many times. The V call is TRBV20-1, the J call TRBJ1-2; TRBD1 might be the D (5 bases). The V gene's germline CDR1 is DFQATT and CDR2 SNEGSKA (reference sequence). The CDR3 extends over 16 amino acids. V was clipped by 0 bases and J by 0 bases, with 14 bases between them. In DNA, the CDR3 is TGCAGTGCTAGAGATTGGGGGAGGATAGCTAACTATGGCTACACCTTC. It is translated as CSARDWGRIANYGYTF.

This clonotype was counted a few times. This chain links TRBV27 with TRBJ2-7, with a possible D match to TRBD1 (6 bases). Germline CDR1 is MNHEY and CDR2 is SMNVEV (reference sequence). The CDR3 is 13 amino acids. Trimming took off 5 bases at V and 5 bases at J, with 13 bases between the two ends. The chain's CDR3 is CASSLGGKDEQYF. CDR3 in DNA: TGTGCCAGCAGTCTAGGGGGTAAAGACGAGCAGTACTTC.

V and J are TRBV27 and TRBJ1-2; D ambiguous. This CDR3 region has 14 residues. V lost 7 bases, J lost 2 bases, and 14 bases lay in between. CDR1 and CDR2 from the germline V gene are MNHEY and SMNVEV (reference sequence). CDR3: CASTTSDGNYGYTF. The CDR3 bases are TGTGCCAGCACTACCTCGGACGGAAACTATGGCTACACCTTC.

V and J are TRBV7-2 and TRBJ2-5; 11 bases line up with TRBD1. The CDR3 is 16 amino acids. Per the germline V gene, CDR1 is SGHTA and CDR2 is FQGNSA. Trimming at V came to 7 bases and at J to 11 bases, leaving 18 bases not matched to a gene. CDR3 in DNA: TGTGCCAGCAACCCGGGACAGGGGGAGGTTGGGAATGAGCAGTACTTC. It specifies CASNPGQGEVGNEQYF.

The rearrangement links TRBV5-5 to TRBJ2-1; D is perhaps TRBD2 (7 bases). The CDR3 extends over 16 amino acids. Trimming took off 1 base at V and 2 bases at J, with 13 bases between the two ends. CDR1 and CDR2 (germline): SGHKS, YYEKEE (reference sequence). CDR3 loop: CASSLHAGATYNEQFF. Here the CDR3 DNA reads TGTGCCAGCAGCTTGCATGCGGGGGCTACCTACAATGAGCAGTTCTTC. Complete variable domain (other parts from reference TRBV5-5 and TRBJ2-1): DAGVTQSPTHLIKTRGQQVTLRCSPISGHKSVSWYQQVLGQGPQFIFQYYEKEERGRGNFPDRFSARQFPNYSSELNVNALLLGDSALYLCASSLHAGATYNEQFFGPGTRLTVL.

This clonotype was found a few times. The chain links TRBV6-5 to TRBJ2-5; possible D gene TRBD1, 5 bases. The CDR3 is 13 amino acids. The V gene lost 6 bases and the J gene lost 5 bases, with 13 bases spanning the gap. CDR1 and CDR2 (germline): MNHEY, SVGAGI. DNA for the CDR3: TGTGCCAGCAGCTCGGACATAACGGAGACCCAGTACTTC. Translation: CASSSDITETQYF.

Comment on this clonotype: At one end, the junction sequence differs from germline, possibly due to a read error. The rearrangement links TRBV7-9 to TRBJ2-7, with D possibly matching TRBD2 (6 bases). Judging by the DNA end, TRBJ2-5 fits better; the J call may be wrong. This CDR3 is built from 14 residues. From germline, CDR1 is SEHNR and CDR2 FQNEAQ (reference sequence). In nucleotides, the CDR3 is TGCGCCAGCAGCTCCTCCTGGGGGGAAGAGACCCAGTACTTC. Translation gives CASSSSWGEETQYF.

The chain has TRBV7-9 and TRBJ1-2, with a possible D match to TRBD1 (5 bases). The CDR3 consists of 15 residues. V dropped 2 bases and J dropped 4 bases, with 14 bases sitting between them. Germline V lookup: CDR1 SEHNR, CDR2 FQNEAQ (reference sequence). CDR3 in amino acids: CASSLSIPGGYGYTF. The CDR3 DNA reads as TGTGCCAGCAGCTTATCTATACCGGGGGGCTATGGCTACACCTTC.

In this sample, this clonotype turned up a few times. The rearrangement links TRBV4-3 to TRBJ1-6; D is perhaps TRBD1 (5 bases). V lost 0 bases and J lost 8, with 11 bases in between. CDR1 is LGHNA and CDR2 is YSLEER in the germline V gene. This CDR3 has 15 amino acids. CDR3 residues: CASSQDQGYHSPLHF. In DNA form, the CDR3 reads TGCGCCAGCAGCCAAGATCAGGGTTATCATTCACCCCTCCACTTT.

The gene calls are TRBV5-1 and TRBJ2-7; 10 positions match TRBD1. This CDR3 spans 16 amino acids. Germline CDR1 reads SGHRS; CDR2 reads YFSETQ. Trimming took 1 base from V and 12 from J; bases not matched to a gene: 16. The CDR3 DNA sequence: TGCGCCAGCAGCTTGCTCGGACAGGGGGGTAGAGAGACCCGGTACTTC. Its translation is CASSLLGQGGRETRYF.

The chain employs TRBV5-1 and TRBJ2-5, with D maybe TRBD2 (6 bases). The CDR3 spans 15 residues. Germline CDR1 reads SGHRS; CDR2 reads YFSETQ. V was pared by 5 bases and J by 5 bases, with 19 bases between. The CDR3 coding sequence is TGCGCCAGCAGTCCGGGGGAGCATCTTCGGGAGACCCAGTACTTC. Protein: CASSPGEHLRETQYF.

This clonotype appeared a few times. This chain joins TRBV7-9 and TRBJ2-7, with TRBD1 identical over 7 bases. Germline CDR1 and CDR2: SEHNR and FQNEAQ (reference sequence). The V and J ends lost 3 bases and 2 bases, in that order; junction bases with no gene match: 4. The CDR3 loop spans 14 amino acids. The CDR3 nucleotides read TGTGCCAGCAGCTTTGGGGACAGAACCTACGAGCAGTACTTC. Translated: CASSFGDRTYEQYF. Full variable domain (remainder filled in from reference TRBV7-9 and TRBJ2-7): DTGVSQNPRHKITKRGQNVTFRCDPISEHNRLYWYRQTLGQGPEFLTYFQNEAQLEKSRLLSDRFSAERPKGSFSTLEIQRTEQGDSAMYLCASSFGDRTYEQYFGPGTRLTVT.

Only a few counts were recorded for this clonotype. The rearrangement joins TRBV7-8 to TRBJ2-1; 7 positions match TRBD1. This CDR3 is built from 15 residues. With V trimmed by 5 bases and J by 7 bases, 11 bases remained unmatched. CDR1 and CDR2 from the germline V gene are SGHVS and FQNEAQ. The CDR3 loop reads CASSAPGQRSNEQFF. In DNA, the CDR3 is TGTGCCAGCAGCGCGCCGGGACAGAGATCTAATGAGCAGTTCTTC.

Turning to this clonotype: Mismatch with germline at one junction end may stem from a read error. The V and J genes are TRBV6-1 and TRBJ2-2; 9 positions match TRBD1. CDR3 length: 14 amino acids. Germline V lookup: CDR1 MNHNS, CDR2 SASEGT. CDR3 loop: CAISVDRGTGELFF. The CDR3 DNA reads TGTGCCATCAGTGTGGACAGGGGCACCGGGGAGCTGTTTTTT.

The CDR3 sequence is CASSIRRDRAEQYF. CDR3 DNA sequence: TGTGCCAGCAGCATCCGCCGCGACCGCGCCGAGCAGTACTTC. This rearrangement joins TRBV7-8 to TRBJ2-1; no clear D. The DNA matches TRBJ2-7 better at its end, which makes the J call doubtful. CDR3 length equals 14 residues. The germline V gene has CDR1 SGHVS and CDR2 FQNEAQ.

This rearrangement joins TRBV2 to TRBJ2-1; TRBD2 matches at 12 bases. The V gene's germline CDR1 is SNHLY and CDR2 FYNNEI. The CDR3 consists of 16 residues. Trimming removed 2 bases from V and 10 bases from J; junction bases left unmatched: 9. The CDR3: CASSEKTSGGQREQFF. In DNA form, the CDR3 reads TGTGCCAGCAGTGAAAAAACTAGCGGGGGGCAGAGGGAGCAGTTCTTC.

CDR3 in amino acids: CATSAYSGGATDTQYF. DNA of the CDR3: TGTGCCACCAGTGCCTATAGCGGGGGCGCCACAGATACGCAGTATTTT. This chain joins TRBV24-1 and TRBJ2-3; TRBD2 aligns across 9 bases. This CDR3 spans 16 amino acids. Trimming took 5 bases from V and 2 from J; bases not matched to a gene: 7. Germline loops: CDR1 KGHDR, CDR2 SFDVKD.

Remarks on this clonotype: The junction shows a germline mismatch at one end, possibly a read error. The chain joins TRBV6-5 to TRBJ1-2; maybe TRBD1 (5 bases). This CDR3 is built from 13 residues. Germline V lookup: CDR1 MNHEY, CDR2 SVGAGI. The chain's CDR3 is CASSRIDSYDYTF. For the CDR3, the DNA is TGTGCCAGCAGTCGAATAGACAGCTATGACTACACCTTC.

The chain recombines TRBV5-1 with TRBJ1-1; the D gene is possibly TRBD1 (6 bases). From germline, CDR1 is SGHRS and CDR2 YFSETQ. The CDR3 consists of 15 residues. Trimming pared 2 bases from V and 0 bases from J, leaving 11 bases between. In nucleotides, the CDR3 is TGCGCCAGCAGCTTAGTGGACAGATTGAACACTGAAGCTTTCTTT. Protein sequence: CASSLVDRLNTEAFF. Full variable domain (missing parts from reference TRBV5-1 and TRBJ1-1): KAGVTQTPRYLIKTRGQQVTLSCSPISGHRSVSWYQQTPGQGLQFLFEYFSETQRNKGNFPGRFSGRQFSNSRSEMNVSTLELGDSALYLCASSLVDRLNTEAFFGQGTRLTVV.